This T cell receptor (beta chain) was found in a study of preoperative IRX-2 immunotherapy in early breast cancer. Treatment here: preoperative locoregional IRX-2 cytokine immunotherapy. Samples came from a phase Ib trial of preoperative locoregional IRX-2 cytokine immunotherapy. Using immunoSEQ multiplex PCR, the repertoire was profiled, and TCRdb retains in-frame clones only, with some absent. In the table there are 25,000 to 30,000 clones, around 90% of which are singletons. The CDR3 is 14 amino acids. Trimming removed 6 bases from V and 2 bases from J; junction bases left unmatched: 6. Germline lookup yields CDR1 SGHRS and CDR2 YFSETQ.

Sampling took place from a patient treated with IRX-2 immunotherapy. The V and J genes are TRBV5-1 and TRBJ2-7, with 9 bases aligning to TRBD1. This TCR was sampled from a human donor with breast cancer. The CDR3 nucleotides are TGCGCCAGCAACCCGGGGACAGGGCCCTACGAGCAGTACTTC. Its protein product is CASNPGTGPYEQYF.